These 7 T cell receptor beta chains came from one sample sequenced in a study of tumor-infiltrating lymphocytes in oesophageal squamous cell carcinoma. TCRdb analysed the PCR reads with MiXCR anew, one entry per CDR3 protein. This table has approximately 13,000 distinct CDR3 sequences, roughly 51% appearing once. The sample consisted of esophageal tumor tissue. The receptors originated from a male donor with esophageal squamous cell carcinoma.

The CDR3 region has the DNA TGTGCCAGCAGCTGGATGGGACTAGCGGGGACATACGAGCAGTACTTC. This gives the protein CASSWMGLAGTYEQYF. The chain recombines TRBV7-9 with TRBJ2-1; 13 bases are shared with TRBD2. With the DNA end fitting TRBJ2-7 better, the J assignment may be wrong. This CDR3 region has 16 residues. Germline CDR1 reads SEHNR; CDR2 reads FQNEAQ (reference sequence).

The chain uses TRBV6-6 and TRBJ2-2, with 10 bases identical to TRBD2. Germline values: CDR1 MNHNY, CDR2 SVGAGI (reference sequence). The CDR3 contains 18 residues. Unmatched junction bases numbered 13, after V lost 7 bases and J lost 2 bases. The CDR3 region is CASMFRFSGGSNTGELFF. The CDR3, as DNA: TGTGCCAGCATGTTCCGGTTTAGCGGGGGGTCCAACACCGGGGAGCTGTTTTTT.

The chain is built from TRBV11-2 and TRBJ2-1, with 7 positions matching TRBD1. With the DNA end fitting TRBJ2-5 better, the J assignment may be wrong. CDR1 and CDR2 from the germline V gene are SGHAT and FQNNGV. CDR3 size: 14 residues. The CDR3 reads CASSIGTAQETQYF. The CDR3, as DNA: TGTGCCAGCAGCATCGGGACAGCCCAAGAGACCCAGTACTTC.

Points on this clonotype: A much larger clone lies a single base off, so this may be a read error. The chain joins TRBV19 to TRBJ2-5; 8 bases map to TRBD1. Trimming removed 6 bases from V and 11 bases from J; junction bases left unmatched: 26. This CDR3 is 18 amino acids long. Germline CDR1 and CDR2: LNHDA and SQIVND (reference sequence). Written as DNA, the CDR3 is TGTGCCAGTAGCATCACGATTCTAGACAGGGGTTCATACAATGAGCAGTACTTC. The encoded protein is CASSITILDRGSYNEQYF.

This clonotype was seen a single time. The V and J genes are TRBV7-2 and TRBJ1-1, with 9 bases fitting TRBD1. This CDR3 contains 16 residues. Germline loops: CDR1 SGHTA, CDR2 FQGNSA. The ends lost 7 bases at V and 1 base at J; junction bases unmatched: 10. The CDR3 loop reads CASNAPGQGANTEAFF. CDR3 coding DNA: TGTGCCAGCAATGCTCCGGGACAGGGTGCGAACACTGAAGCTTTCTTT.

The V call is TRBV5-4, the J call TRBJ2-3; TRBD2 aligns across 8 bases. J lost 4 bases, V lost 1 base, and 5 bases had no gene match. CDR1 is SGHNT, CDR2 YYREEE, per germline (reference sequence). The CDR3 has 15 amino acids. CDR3 in DNA: TGTGCCAGCAGCTTGCTCGGACTAGCCTCAGATACGCAGTATTTT. Translated, it gives CASSLLGLASDTQYF. Variable domain in full (rest from reference TRBV5-4 and TRBJ2-3): ETGVTQSPTHLIKTRGQQVTLRCSSQSGHNTVSWYQQALGQGPQFIFQYYREEENGRGNFPPRFSGLQFPNYSSELNVNALELDDSALYLCASSLLGLASDTQYFGPGTRLTVL.

V is TRBV27 and J is TRBJ2-5; TRBD1 matches at 8 bases. This CDR3 has 15 amino acids. After removal of 4 bases from V and 4 bases from J, the junction contained 8 bases not matched to a gene. Germline V gene data show CDR1 as MNHEY and CDR2 as SMNVEV (reference sequence). The CDR3 loop is CASSWQWTGRETQYF. CDR3 nucleotides: TGTGCCAGCAGTTGGCAATGGACAGGGCGAGAGACCCAGTACTTC.